One and the same sample provided the 2 T cell receptor beta chains below, sequenced in a study of CD8 T cells in ankylosing spondylitis (dated by TCRdb to about 2017). Libraries were built with 5' RACE. Reads for this sample came from an Illumina MiSeq. The raw public data were reprocessed by TCRdb itself: fastp quality trimming at Q25, MiXCR clonotype calling, in-frame beta chains only. CDR3 protein sequences are deduplicated, and each keeps its most common genes and DNA. This sample comprises around 23,000 distinct CDR3 sequences, less than 20% of them detected only once. Around 27% of the sample rests with the top ten. The specimen was blood. These receptors all stem from a male donor with ankylosing spondylitis or in good health (not recorded which).

The V call is TRBV28, the J call TRBJ2-6; D possibly corresponds to TRBD1 (5 bases). Germline V gene lookup returns CDR1 MDHEN and CDR2 SYDVKM. CDR3 length equals 16 residues. The V gene lost 6 bases and the J gene lost 0 bases, with 12 bases spanning the gap. CDR3 sequence (DNA): TGTGCCAGCAGGCAAACAGGTGACTCTGGGGCCAACGTCCTGACTTTC. Protein: CASRQTGDSGANVLTF. Looking up the rest from reference TRBV28 and TRBJ2-6 gives the full variable domain: DVKVTQSSRYLVKRTGEKVFLECVQDMDHENMFWYRQDPGLGLRLIYFSYDVKMKEKGDIPEGYSVSREKKERFSLILESASTNQTSMYLCASRQTGDSGANVLTFGAGSRLTVL.

V and J are TRBV29-1 and TRBJ2-5; weak D call: TRBD1 (6 bases). The CDR3 is 12 residues long. V was trimmed by 7 bases and J by 5 bases, leaving 14 bases between them. In germline, CDR1 is SQVTM, CDR2 ANQGSEA. The CDR3 region has the DNA TGCAGCGCCACAACAGGGCAGGAGACCCAGTACTTC. It translates to CSATTGQETQYF.